The present T cell receptor (beta chain) was sequenced within a study of blood T cell repertoires in COVID-19. Study information: The cDNA or gDNA used as material had been derived from T cells, B-cell-depleted T cells, or PBMCs.

In the source study's methods: Reference gene primer amplification gave nucleated cell count estimates. Libraries were prepared by immunoSEQ multiplex PCR; TCRdb keeps only in-frame clonotypes and omits some of them. V and J calls and clone size are copied from that table; D and trimming were computed from the DNA. The table records 45,000 or so clones, approximately 90% of them present only once. The CDR3 length is 13 residues. The J segment lost 10 bases and the V segment lost 5 bases, leaving 9 bases of the junction unmatched. Germline V gene sequence: CDR1 KGHDR, CDR2 SFDVKD. Specimen: peripheral blood. The chain carries TRBV24-1 and TRBJ1-2; 7 bases line up with TRBD1. This receptor was obtained from a man in his forties with active COVID-19. CDR3 in DNA: TGTGCCACCAGTGCCCGACAGGGTAGGGACTACACCTTC. It codes for CATSARQGRDYTF.